Following are 13 T cell receptor beta chains from one sample sequenced in a study of neurological immune-mediated disorders (dated by TCRdb to the late 2010s). The library was made by 5' RACE. Sequenced on an Illumina HiSeq 2500. TCRdb cleaned the public reads at Q25 with fastp, built clones with MiXCR and kept in-frame beta chains. Rows are unified per CDR3 protein, each entry keeping the most common DNA and genes. This sample lists roughly 20,000 distinct CDR3 sequences; 12% to 15% were detected once. The ten largest account for 7.8% of the sample. What was sequenced was CD4+ T cells from blood. These receptors were taken from a woman aged 55-75 years with HTLV-1-associated myelopathy (HAM/TSP).

This clonotype has a single count. The J gene is TRBJ1-5, the V gene TRBV7-2; D not certain. Germline loops: CDR1 SGHTA, CDR2 FQGNSA. The CDR3 is 14 residues long. Between the trimmed V and J ends, which lost 6 bases and 7 bases, there was a span of 16 bases. The CDR3 DNA reads as TGTGCCAGCAGTTACGACGGAAACAGCCAGCCCCAGCATTTT. Its protein is CASSYDGNSQPQHF.

This clonotype occurred many times. V gene TRBV11-2 combines with J gene TRBJ2-4, with D possibly being TRBD2 (6 bases). The V end lost 1 base, the J end lost 2 bases, and 12 bases lay between the germline ends. This CDR3 has 16 residues. From germline, CDR1 is SGHAT and CDR2 FQNNGV. The CDR3 DNA sequence: TGTGCCAGCAGCTTAGTGCGGGGATCATCCAAAAACATTCAGTACTTC. It is translated as CASSLVRGSSKNIQYF.

This clonotype was detected many times. The CDR3 region is CASSSLFRGAGELFF. The CDR3 DNA is TGTGCCAGCAGCTCACTTTTTCGGGGGGCCGGGGAGCTGTTTTTT. The V and J genes are TRBV7-2 and TRBJ2-2, with 7 bases matching TRBD2. With V trimmed by 4 bases and J by 6 bases, 8 bases remained unmatched. The CDR3 covers 15 residues. Looked up from germline, CDR1 is SGHTA and CDR2 is FQGNSA.

The chain recombines TRBV7-9 with TRBJ2-7; 9 bases match TRBD2. Germline loops: CDR1 SEHNR, CDR2 FQNEAQ (reference sequence). The CDR3 loop spans 12 amino acids. V lost 5 bases and J lost 9; bases outside the gene matches: 5. The chain's CDR3 is CASSINSGRQYF. CDR3 nucleotide sequence: TGTGCCAGCAGCATTAATAGCGGGAGGCAGTACTTC.

In this sample, this clonotype turned up many times. The CDR3 sequence is CASSRSGGDYEQYF. As DNA, the CDR3 is TGCGCCAGCAGCCGTAGCGGGGGAGACTACGAGCAGTACTTC. The chain uses TRBV5-1 and TRBJ2-7; TRBD2 aligns across 9 bases. The germline V gene has CDR1 SGHRS and CDR2 YFSETQ. After removal of 4 bases from V and 3 bases from J, the junction contained 5 bases not matched to a gene. The CDR3 extends over 14 amino acids. Based on the CDR3 plus reference TRBV5-1 and TRBJ2-7, the full variable domain is KAGVTQTPRYLIKTRGQQVTLSCSPISGHRSVSWYQQTPGQGLQFLFEYFSETQRNKGNFPGRFSGRQFSNSRSEMNVSTLELGDSALYLCASSRSGGDYEQYFGPGTRLTVT.

The rearrangement links TRBV24-1 to TRBJ2-1; 10 bases are a match to TRBD2. CDR3 length: 19 amino acids. J was trimmed by 7 bases and V by 9 bases; bases with no gene match: 23. Per germline, CDR1 KGHDR and CDR2 SFDVKD. The CDR3 coding sequence is TGTGCCACCCCTTGCAGTGCTAGAGGGCCCGGGACTAGCGTTAATGAGCAGTTCTTC. Its translation: CATPCSARGPGTSVNEQFF.

This clonotype was seen many times. The V and J genes are TRBV10-3 and TRBJ2-2; TRBD2 matches at 11 bases. The CDR3 is 17 amino acids. Trimming removed 3 bases from V and 2 bases from J; junction bases left unmatched: 5. Germline-derived CDR1 and CDR2 are ENHRY and SYGVKD. DNA for the CDR3: TGTGCCATCAGTGAAAGCACTAGCGGGAGAAACACCGGGGAGCTGTTTTTT. The encoded protein is CAISESTSGRNTGELFF.

This clonotype was observed at least ten times. This chain's CDR3 is CASSPTGTGDQFF. The CDR3 DNA is TGTGCCAGCTCACCGACCGGGACAGGGGATCAGTTCTTC. The V gene is TRBV18, the J gene TRBJ2-1; 10 bases are shared with TRBD1. V lost 3 bases to trimming and J lost 13 bases; unmatched junction nucleotides: 6. From germline, CDR1 is KGHSH and CDR2 LQKENI. The CDR3 sequence is 13 residues long.

This clonotype was found many times. The rearrangement uses TRBV29-1 and TRBJ2-2; the D gene is possibly TRBD1 (6 bases). Germline CDR1 reads SQVTM; CDR2 reads ANQGSEA. CDR3 length: 15 amino acids. Trimming removed 3 bases at V and 7 bases at J, with 18 bases between. CDR3 DNA sequence: TGCAGCGTTGAGCCGGGACACGGGTGGCACGGGGAGCTGTTTTTT. This sequence encodes CSVEPGHGWHGELFF.

The table lists this clonotype with many counts. The chain carries TRBV5-6 and TRBJ1-2; D gene uncertain. The germline V and J ends were trimmed by 0 bases and 8 bases, with 11 bases remaining between them. This CDR3 is 13 amino acids long. Per the germline V gene, CDR1 is SGHDT and CDR2 is YYEEEE. The CDR3 sequence is CASSLVAGVGYTF. Here the CDR3 DNA reads TGTGCCAGCAGCTTGGTTGCTGGGGTCGGCTACACCTTC.

This clonotype was seen many times. The chain combines TRBV5-1 with TRBJ1-2; maybe TRBD1 (5 bases). Trimming took off 8 bases at V and 4 bases at J, with 15 bases between the two ends. CDR3 size: 13 residues. Germline lookup yields CDR1 SGHRS and CDR2 YFSETQ. CDR3 DNA sequence: TGCGCCAGTACAACCGACAGCTCCTATGGCTACACCTTC. Protein product: CASTTDSSYGYTF.

This clonotype was counted ten times or more. V usage is TRBV10-3 and J usage is TRBJ1-1, with TRBD1 as a possible D gene (5 bases). V was pared by 1 base and J by 4 bases, with 22 bases between. The CDR3 is 18 residues long. Germline assignment: CDR1 ENHRY and CDR2 SYGVKD. The CDR3 spells CAISEYRPGPGSGTEAFF. CDR3 nucleotides: TGTGCCATCAGTGAGTACCGACCGGGGCCGGGTAGTGGCACTGAAGCTTTCTTT.

Within the sample, this clonotype is medium-sized. This chain links TRBV7-2 with TRBJ2-3; D is undetermined. The CDR3 totals 15 residues. Germline V lookup: CDR1 SGHTA, CDR2 FQGNSA. V lost 2 bases and J lost 3, with 12 bases in between. Here the CDR3 reads CASSLNSARTDTQYF. The CDR3 region has the DNA TGTGCCAGCAGCTTAAACAGCGCCAGAACAGATACGCAGTATTTT.